This T cell receptor (beta chain) was sequenced during a study of cytomegalovirus exposure and HLA in healthy donors. Study in general: Of approximately 400 genotyped donors, 65% to 85% clustered with self-reported Caucasian donors. Overall study results and limits: Most CMV-associated TCR beta chains appeared HLA-restricted in a later analysis.

13 Jbeta primers and 60 Vbeta primers were used for the PCR. Assay used: immunoSEQ multiplex PCR; TCRdb lists only in-frame clones, some missing. This table has 85,000 to 110,000 clones, around 61% appearing once. As concerns this clone: No antigen is known for it.

The receptor was derived from a woman between 50 and 59 years old in good health and CMV-seronegative. Sequencing was performed on PBMCs.

The chain's CDR3 is CASSEYGGATNEKLFF. CDR3 nucleotide sequence: TGTGCCAGCAGTGAATATGGGGGGGCTACTAATGAAAAACTGTTTTTT. This chain links TRBV6-1 with TRBJ1-4, with D perhaps matching TRBD1 (6 bases). Trimming pared 2 bases from V and 2 bases from J, leaving 12 bases between. Germline V gene lookup returns CDR1 MNHNS and CDR2 SASEGT. The CDR3 length is 16 residues.